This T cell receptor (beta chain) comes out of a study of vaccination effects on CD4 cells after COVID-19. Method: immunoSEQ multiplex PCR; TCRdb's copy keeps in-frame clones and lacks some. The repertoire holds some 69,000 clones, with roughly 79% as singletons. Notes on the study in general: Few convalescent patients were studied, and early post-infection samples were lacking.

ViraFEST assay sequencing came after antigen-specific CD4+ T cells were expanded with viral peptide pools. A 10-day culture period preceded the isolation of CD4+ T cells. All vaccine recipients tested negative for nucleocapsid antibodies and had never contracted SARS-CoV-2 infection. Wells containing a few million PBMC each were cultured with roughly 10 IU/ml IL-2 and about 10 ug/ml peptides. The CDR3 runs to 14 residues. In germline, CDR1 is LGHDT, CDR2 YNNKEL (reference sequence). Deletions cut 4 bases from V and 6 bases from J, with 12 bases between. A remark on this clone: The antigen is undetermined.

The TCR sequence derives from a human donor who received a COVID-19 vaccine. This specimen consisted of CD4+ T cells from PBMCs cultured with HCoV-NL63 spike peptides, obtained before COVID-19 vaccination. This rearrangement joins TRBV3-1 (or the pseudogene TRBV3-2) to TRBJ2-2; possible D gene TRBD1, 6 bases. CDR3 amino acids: CASSLNGGPGELFF. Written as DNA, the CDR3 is TGTGCCAGCAGCCTCAATGGGGGCCCCGGGGAGCTGTTTTTT.